The rows below give T cell receptor beta chains drawn from one sample of a study of T cell repertoires and leukemia-associated antigens. TCRdb processed the 5' RACE reads anew with MiXCR; each CDR3 protein has one entry. The table has over 10,000 distinct CDR3 sequences, about two fifths seen once. These receptors have no known antigen. Sequencing was performed on CD3+ T cells sorted from blood and cultured. Every receptor here comes from a female donor in good health. Both conserved end residues are part of each CDR3. Each record gives: CDR3 length, clone size, J gene, D gene, V gene, CDR3 protein, CDR3 DNA. A D gene is named only where the DNA matches it firmly. Not all rows give a size; the values are once, few, many and, for expanded clones, a class.

19 | medium-sized | TRBJ2-6 | TRBD1 | TRBV15 | CATSRVTGTGSSGANVLTF | TGTGCCACCAGCAGAGTCACCGGGACAGGGTCCTCTGGGGCCAACGTCCTGACTTTC
12 | . | TRBJ2-1 | . | TRBV12-3/TRBV12-4 | CASSLQYNEQFF | TGTGCCAGCAGTTTACAGTACAATGAGCAGTTCTTC
17 | few | TRBJ2-2 | TRBD1 | TRBV12-3/TRBV12-4 | CASSSRTGGRNTGELFF | TGTGCCAGCAGTTCCAGAACAGGGGGGAGGAACACCGGGGAGCTGTTTTTT
16 | . | TRBJ2-7 | . | TRBV20-1 | CSARDLGSDSYYEQYF | TGCAGTGCTAGAGATCTAGGATCAGACTCCTACTACGAGCAGTACTTC
14 | . | TRBJ2-5 | . | TRBV5-1 | CASSSTPGQETQYF | TGCGCCAGCAGCTCTACCCCAGGCCAAGAGACCCAGTACTTC
13 | . | TRBJ2-1 | . | TRBV19 | CASSIGNNAEQFF | TGTGCCAGTAGCATAGGTAACAACGCTGAGCAGTTCTTC
15 | many | TRBJ1-4 | . | TRBV24-1 | CATSDAGATNEKLFF | TGTGCCACCAGTGATGCAGGCGCAACTAATGAAAAACTGTTTTTT
12 | . | TRBJ1-1 | TRBD1 | TRBV29-1 | CSVTGETIEAFF | TGCAGCGTGACAGGGGAGACAATTGAAGCTTTCTTT
17 | many | TRBJ2-1 | TRBD2 | TRBV27 | CASSLLGSSGSYNEQFF | TGTGCCAGCAGTTTATTAGGGTCTAGCGGCTCCTACAATGAGCAGTTCTTC
14 | many | TRBJ1-2 | . | TRBV19 | CASSIGTATYGYTF | TGTGCCAGTAGTATAGGCACAGCCACCTATGGCTACACCTTC
16 | . | TRBJ1-4 | . | TRBV20-1 | CSARENPGRGSASLFF | TGCAGTGCTAGAGAAAATCCCGGGAGGGGCTCCGCGAGCCTGTTTTTT
14 | . | TRBJ2-1 | TRBD2 | TRBV3-1 | CASSLGLVYNEQFF | TGTGCCAGCAGCCTAGGACTAGTCTACAATGAGCAGTTCTTC
14 | . | TRBJ2-7 | . | TRBV20-1 | CSARGRREPYEQYF | TGCAGTGCTAGAGGGAGGAGGGAGCCTTACGAGCAGTACTTC
15 | few | TRBJ2-1 | TRBD2 | TRBV24-1 | CATSDGQREVGEQFF | TGTGCCACCAGTGATGGCCAGCGGGAGGTGGGTGAGCAGTTCTTC
15 | . | TRBJ2-1 | TRBD2 | TRBV27 | CASMTLAGGPGEQFF | TGCGCCAGCATGACACTAGCGGGAGGGCCGGGTGAGCAGTTCTTC
12 | few | TRBJ2-4 | . | TRBV29-1 | CSVEAYGDIQYF | TGCAGCGTTGAAGCCTATGGAGACATTCAGTACTTC
15 | many | TRBJ1-2 | . | TRBV19 | CASKWGPALNYGCTF | TGTGCCAGTAAATGGGGGCCAGCCCTTAACTATGGCTGCACCTTC
10 | medium-sized | TRBJ2-1 | . | TRBV29-1 | CSVGGNEQFF | TGCAGCGTGGGGGGCAATGAGCAGTTCTTC
13 | medium-sized | TRBJ1-1 | . | TRBV29-1 | CSVLNMVGGSAFF | TGCAGCGTCTTGAACATGGTCGGGGGCTCAGCTTTCTTT
13 | few | TRBJ1-2 | TRBD1 | TRBV5-1 | CASSLDRGYGYTF | TGCGCCAGCAGCTTGGACAGGGGATATGGCTACACCTTC
14 | . | TRBJ2-1 | . | TRBV5-1 | CASSFTGSYNEQFF | TGCGCCAGCAGCTTCACGGGCTCCTACAATGAGCAGTTCTTC
16 | . | TRBJ2-1 | TRBD2 | TRBV7-8 | CASNPREGRLFNEQFF | TGTGCCAGCAACCCGAGGGAGGGCCGTCTTTTTAATGAGCAGTTCTTC
14 | few | TRBJ2-3 | . | TRBV7-2 | CASSLVTYTDTQYF | TGTGCCAGCAGCTTAGTCACTTACACAGATACGCAGTATTTT
17 | few | TRBJ1-4 | . | TRBV12-5 | CASGFGTSQPTNEKLFF | TGTGCTAGTGGTTTTGGTACCTCACAGCCAACTAATGAGAAACTGTTTTTT
15 | . | TRBJ2-3 | . | TRBV7-9 | CASSILAGFTDTQYF | TGTGCCAGCAGCATCCTTGCGGGATTCACTGATACGCAGTATTTT
15 | . | TRBJ2-5 | . | TRBV18 | CASSLAGTLQETQYF | TGTGCCAGCTCACTGGCCGGGACCCTTCAAGAGACCCAGTACTTC
14 | . | TRBJ1-1 | . | TRBV12-3/TRBV12-4 | CASMAFPENTEAFF | TGTGCCAGCATGGCCTTCCCCGAGAACACTGAAGCTTTCTTT
16 | medium-sized | TRBJ2-2 | . | TRBV7-3 | CASSSSSAVNTGELFF | TGTGCCAGCAGCTCGTCTTCCGCGGTAAACACCGGGGAGCTGTTTTTT
16 | many | TRBJ1-2 | . | TRBV4-1 | CASSQDPGFRNYGYTF | TGCGCCAGCAGCCAAGACCCGGGATTCAGGAACTATGGCTACACCTTC
18 | . | TRBJ1-1 | . | TRBV12-3/TRBV12-4 | CASSFGTSGIGPNTEAFF | TGTGCCAGCAGTTTTGGGACTAGCGGGATAGGGCCGAACACTGAAGCTTTCTTT
15 | medium-sized | TRBJ1-4 | . | TRBV3-1 | CASSQQVGSNEKLFF | TGTGCCAGCAGCCAACAAGTAGGCAGTAATGAAAAACTGTTTTTT
16 | many | TRBJ2-3 | TRBD2 | TRBV9 | CASSDGASGRADTQYF | TGTGCCAGCAGCGACGGGGCTAGCGGGAGGGCAGATACGCAGTATTTT
15 | medium-sized | TRBJ2-1 | TRBD2 | TRBV11-2 | CASSPLAGGINEQFF | TGTGCCAGCAGCCCCCTAGCGGGAGGAATCAATGAGCAGTTCTTC
16 | . | TRBJ2-3 | TRBD2 | TRBV4-2 | CASSQEYGRGEDTQYF | TGTGCCAGCAGCCAAGAATACGGGAGGGGGGAAGATACGCAGTATTTT
15 | medium-sized | TRBJ2-7 | TRBD1 | TRBV9 | CASSVATDRAYEQYF | TGTGCCAGCAGCGTAGCTACGGACAGGGCTTACGAGCAGTACTTC